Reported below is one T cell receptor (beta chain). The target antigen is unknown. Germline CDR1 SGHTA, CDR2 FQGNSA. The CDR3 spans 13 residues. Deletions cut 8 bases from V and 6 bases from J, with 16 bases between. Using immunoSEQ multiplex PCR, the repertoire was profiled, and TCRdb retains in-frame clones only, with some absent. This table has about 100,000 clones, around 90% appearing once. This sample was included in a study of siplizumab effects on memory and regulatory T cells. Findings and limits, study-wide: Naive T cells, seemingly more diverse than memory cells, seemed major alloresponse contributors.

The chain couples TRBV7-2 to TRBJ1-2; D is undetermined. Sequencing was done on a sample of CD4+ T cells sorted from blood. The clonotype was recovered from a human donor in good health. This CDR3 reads CASRSLGFHGYTF. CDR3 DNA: TGTGCCAGCCGCAGCTTGGGGTTCCATGGCTACACCTTC.